Listed below are T cell receptor beta chains from one sample, sequenced in a study of metastatic and nonmetastatic thyroid tumors. TCRdb ran MiXCR on the PCR reads. The table includes 30,000 to 35,000 clones, around 23% detected once. The specimen sequenced was tumor tissue. The receptors derive from a male donor with papillary thyroid cancer or a benign thyroid nodule (not recorded which). Some clones in this sample may be carry-over from other donors' samples. CDR3s include the opening cysteine and the closing phenylalanine or tryptophan.

cdr3_aa: CASSLGDTQYF; j_call: TRBJ2-3; v_call: TRBV12-3/TRBV12-4
cdr3_aa: CASSGADNQPQHF; j_call: TRBJ1-5; v_call: TRBV9
cdr3_aa: CASSVDRGSPLHF; j_call: TRBJ1-6; v_call: TRBV11-2
cdr3_aa: CATSLAGSPGTDTQYF; j_call: TRBJ2-3; v_call: TRBV24-1
cdr3_aa: CSADTDHYGYTF; j_call: TRBJ1-2; v_call: TRBV20-1
cdr3_aa: CASSPVGTGELFF; j_call: TRBJ2-2; v_call: TRBV28
cdr3_aa: CASSLGRRTEAFF; j_call: TRBJ1-1; v_call: TRBV27
cdr3_aa: CASSSGTCNQPQHF; j_call: TRBJ1-5; v_call: TRBV12-3/TRBV12-4
cdr3_aa: CASSFSGRAAGELFF; j_call: TRBJ2-2; v_call: TRBV7-2
cdr3_aa: CASSPPIAGVSTGELFF; j_call: TRBJ2-2; v_call: TRBV6-2/TRBV6-3
cdr3_aa: CASSQDRTDTQYF; j_call: TRBJ2-3; v_call: TRBV3-1
cdr3_aa: CASSPGTSGVEQYF; j_call: TRBJ2-7; v_call: TRBV7-2
cdr3_aa: CASSLQQGTEAFF; j_call: TRBJ1-1; v_call: TRBV12-3/TRBV12-4
cdr3_aa: CASTRCLAGGRRYNEQFF; j_call: TRBJ2-1; v_call: TRBV11-1
cdr3_aa: CASSIRTDTQYF; j_call: TRBJ2-3; v_call: TRBV19
cdr3_aa: CASSRELARTGELFF; j_call: TRBJ2-2; v_call: TRBV3-1
cdr3_aa: CAIVRTELGRYSNQPQHF; j_call: TRBJ1-5; v_call: TRBV10-3
cdr3_aa: CASSVEDRAIFSGGLFF; j_call: TRBJ2-2; v_call: TRBV9
cdr3_aa: CASSETASGRAYEQYF; j_call: TRBJ2-7; v_call: TRBV10-1
cdr3_aa: CAISHGKNQPQHF; j_call: TRBJ1-5; v_call: TRBV27
cdr3_aa: CATLRGGSSYNEQFF; j_call: TRBJ2-1; v_call: TRBV11-2
cdr3_aa: CASSEAAGTPNEQYF; j_call: TRBJ2-7; v_call: TRBV6-1
cdr3_aa: CASSSTGRGMSETQYF; j_call: TRBJ2-5; v_call: TRBV7-3
cdr3_aa: CASIQVTVSTEAFF; j_call: TRBJ1-1; v_call: TRBV19
cdr3_aa: CAWAPSGRYYGYTF; j_call: TRBJ1-2; v_call: TRBV30
cdr3_aa: CSHTTTNTGELFF; j_call: TRBJ2-2; v_call: TRBV29-1
cdr3_aa: CASSDRAVDTQYF; j_call: TRBJ2-3; v_call: TRBV6-4
cdr3_aa: CSARDLTSGAQETQYF; j_call: TRBJ2-5; v_call: TRBV20-1
cdr3_aa: CASLTSGPGGNIQYF; j_call: TRBJ2-4; v_call: TRBV28
cdr3_aa: CSAQGNEQFF; j_call: TRBJ2-1; v_call: TRBV20-1
cdr3_aa: CASSPRGRETQYF; j_call: TRBJ2-5; v_call: TRBV6-1
cdr3_aa: CASSLNMASSYTF; j_call: TRBJ1-2; v_call: TRBV14
cdr3_aa: CASSLIAPYEQYF; j_call: TRBJ2-7; v_call: TRBV28
cdr3_aa: CSASVDKTARSYEQYF; j_call: TRBJ2-7; v_call: TRBV20-1
cdr3_aa: CSAPPPENPYEQYF; j_call: TRBJ2-7; v_call: TRBV20-1